Each of the 31 T cell receptor beta chains below was sequenced from the same sample in a study of blood T cell repertoires in COVID-19. TCRdb keeps only in-frame clones here, not all; method: immunoSEQ multiplex PCR. Found here are about 300,000 clones, more than 80% of them singletons; the top ten hold roughly 6.3%. Sequencing was done on a sample of peripheral blood. The receptors derive from a woman aged 50 to 65 with COVID-19, enrolled during active disease.

This clone was observed a few times. The CDR3 protein is CASTLGRGDGYTF. Here the CDR3 DNA reads TGTGCCAGTACCCTGGGCAGGGGTGATGGCTACACCTTC. The rearrangement links TRBV19 to TRBJ1-2; D might be TRBD1 (6 bases). This CDR3 comprises 13 residues. V dropped 7 bases and J dropped 6 bases, with 15 bases sitting between them. Looked up from germline, CDR1 is LNHDA and CDR2 is SQIVND (reference sequence).

The chain links TRBV5-5 to TRBJ2-3; 8 bases agree with TRBD1. CDR3 length equals 15 residues. CDR1 and CDR2 from the germline V gene are SGHKS and YYEKEE (reference sequence). V was pared by 3 bases and J by 4 bases, with 7 bases of the junction left unmatched. In nucleotides, the CDR3 is TGTGCCAGCAGCTCCGGGACAGGAATCCCAGATACGCAGTATTTT. Residues: CASSSGTGIPDTQYF. Full variable domain (outside the CDR3, taken from reference TRBV5-5 and TRBJ2-3): DAGVTQSPTHLIKTRGQQVTLRCSPISGHKSVSWYQQVLGQGPQFIFQYYEKEERGRGNFPDRFSARQFPNYSSELNVNALLLGDSALYLCASSSGTGIPDTQYFGPGTRLTVL.

V and J are TRBV2 and TRBJ2-5, with TRBD2 as a possible D gene (5 bases). V dropped 1 base and J dropped 5 bases, with 17 bases sitting between them. Per the germline V gene, CDR1 is SNHLY and CDR2 is FYNNEI. This CDR3 contains 16 residues. Here the CDR3 reads CASSEVRIGVGETQYF. The CDR3 nucleotides read TGTGCCAGCAGTGAAGTACGTATCGGGGTAGGCGAGACCCAGTACTTC. The full variable domain, in which reference TRBV2 and TRBJ2-5 provide the parts outside the CDR3, is EPEVTQTPSHQVTQMGQEVILRCVPISNHLYFYWYRQILGQKVEFLVSFYNNEISEKSEIFDDQFSVERPDGSNFTLKIRSTKLEDSAMYFCASSEVRIGVGETQYFGPGTRLLVL.

The gene calls are TRBV7-9 and TRBJ1-2, with 8 bases aligning to TRBD1. V dropped 5 bases and J dropped 4; count of bases not matched to a gene: 9. This CDR3 region has 15 residues. Germline CDR1 is SEHNR and CDR2 is FQNEAQ (reference sequence). CDR3 sequence reads: CASSPATGVLYGYTF. DNA for the CDR3: TGTGCCAGCAGCCCCGCGACAGGGGTCCTCTATGGCTACACCTTC.

The chain couples TRBV5-1 to TRBJ2-7; 7 nucleotides line up with TRBD1. CDR3 size: 15 residues. The germline CDR1 and CDR2 sequences are SGHRS and YFSETQ. With V trimmed by 0 bases and J by 3 bases, 6 bases remained unmatched. The CDR3 region is CASSLGVGGGYEQYF. The CDR3, as DNA: TGCGCCAGCAGCTTGGGTGTAGGGGGCGGCTACGAGCAGTACTTC.

V is TRBV19 and J is TRBJ2-2; TRBD2 might be the D (6 bases). Germline V lookup: CDR1 LNHDA, CDR2 SQIVND (reference sequence). The CDR3 contains 17 residues. The V gene lost 6 bases and the J gene lost 5 bases, with 22 bases spanning the gap. CDR3 nucleotides: TGTGCCAGTAGCCCATCTGGGACTTCCCTTCGGACCGGGGAGCTGTTTTTT. Its translation is CASSPSGTSLRTGELFF.

V usage is TRBV5-1 and J usage is TRBJ1-3; possible D gene TRBD1, 5 bases. Germline lookup yields CDR1 SGHRS and CDR2 YFSETQ. V dropped 8 bases and J dropped 0 bases, with 12 bases sitting between them. The length of the CDR3 is 14 residues. CDR3 loop: CASTRGGSGNTIYF. CDR3 nucleotides: TGCGCCAGTACCCGGGGGGGCTCTGGAAACACCATATATTTT.

The chain recombines TRBV5-4 with TRBJ2-1; 8 bases fit TRBD1. Germline V gene data show CDR1 as SGHNT and CDR2 as YYREEE (reference sequence). This CDR3 spans 15 amino acids. Unmatched junction bases numbered 5, after V lost 4 bases and J lost 2 bases. For the CDR3, the DNA is TGTGCCAGCAGCCGGGGGACAGGTCCCTACAATGAGCAGTTCTTC. This sequence encodes CASSRGTGPYNEQFF.

J is TRBJ2-2 and V is TRBV7-2; tentative D call: TRBD2 (5 bases). Germline CDR1 reads SGHTA; CDR2 reads FQGNSA. The V end was cut by 1 base, the J end by 5 bases, with 20 bases between. The CDR3 sequence is 18 residues long. Here the CDR3 DNA reads TGTGCCAGCAGCTTAGAGCCTCCAGTGGGAGTGAGGACCGGGGAGCTGTTTTTT. Protein product: CASSLEPPVGVRTGELFF. Complete variable domain (other parts from reference TRBV7-2 and TRBJ2-2): GAGVSQSPSNKVTEKGKDVELRCDPISGHTALYWYRQSLGQGLEFLIYFQGNSAPDKSGLPSDRFSAERTGGSVSTLTIQRTQQEDSAVYLCASSLEPPVGVRTGELFFGEGSRLTVL.

The sample holds one count of this clone. This chain uses TRBV5-8 with TRBJ2-7, with 8 bases identical to TRBD1. Germline assignment: CDR1 SGHTS and CDR2 YDEGEE. CDR3 length equals 14 residues. With 5 bases clipped from V and 0 bases from J, the junction kept 4 bases outside the gene matches. Here the CDR3 DNA reads TGTGCCAGCAGTACCCAGGGGGCCTCCTACGAGCAGTACTTC. Translation gives CASSTQGASYEQYF.

The rearrangement links TRBV6-2 or TRBV6-3 to TRBJ2-2; 9 bases align to TRBD2. With V trimmed by 4 bases and J by 7 bases, 19 bases remained unmatched. CDR3 length equals 19 residues. Looked up from germline, CDR1 is MNHEY and CDR2 is SVGEGT. CDR3 amino acids: CASSSPGLAPRSGHGELFF. As DNA, the CDR3 is TGTGCCAGCAGTTCCCCGGGACTAGCCCCTAGGTCGGGGCACGGGGAGCTGTTTTTT.

V and J are TRBV5-1 and TRBJ2-6; TRBD1 aligns across 9 bases. Germline assignment: CDR1 SGHRS and CDR2 YFSETQ. The CDR3 contains 18 residues. Unmatched junction bases numbered 6, after V lost 0 bases and J lost 2 bases. CDR3 amino acids: CASSLEGQGFAGANVLTF. Written as DNA, the CDR3 is TGCGCCAGCAGCTTGGAAGGACAGGGGTTTGCTGGGGCCAACGTCCTGACTTTC.

Only a few counts were recorded for this clone. This chain links TRBV29-1 with TRBJ2-2, with TRBD2 matching over 10 bases. The ends lost 5 bases at V and 6 bases at J; junction bases unmatched: 6. CDR1 is SQVTM, CDR2 ANQGSEA, per germline. The CDR3 covers 14 residues. CDR3 protein: CSVSSGRAAGELFF. CDR3 coding DNA: TGCAGCGTTTCAAGCGGGAGGGCCGCCGGGGAGCTGTTTTTT.

V is TRBV12-3 or TRBV12-4 and J is TRBJ2-7; D unresolved. The CDR3 runs 12 residues. V lost 6 bases and J 6 bases, leaving 12 bases between the germline ends. In DNA form, the CDR3 reads TGTGCCAGCAGCTACGTCGAGGCCGAGCAGTACTTC. Its translation: CASSYVEAEQYF.

The rearrangement links TRBV18 to TRBJ1-5; D perhaps matches TRBD1 (5 bases). Germline V gene lookup returns CDR1 KGHSH and CDR2 LQKENI. This CDR3 is built from 15 residues. Trimming removed 3 bases at V and 1 base at J, with 10 bases between. CDR3 residues: CASSPAGMSNQPQHF. In nucleotides, the CDR3 is TGTGCCAGCTCACCGGCAGGGATGAGCAATCAGCCCCAGCATTTT.

This clone appeared a single time. For the CDR3, the DNA is TGTGCCACCAGTGATTCTGGGACTAGCGGGAGGGCCCATACGCAGTATTTT. As protein: CATSDSGTSGRAHTQYF. The genes are TRBV24-1 and TRBJ2-3, with 16 bases lining up with TRBD2. The V and J ends lost 2 bases and 7 bases, in that order; junction bases with no gene match: 5. This CDR3 comprises 17 residues. From germline, CDR1 is KGHDR and CDR2 SFDVKD.

This clone was observed a few times. This rearrangement joins TRBV7-2 to TRBJ1-2; possibly TRBD1 for D (6 bases). This CDR3 has 13 amino acids. Germline V lookup: CDR1 SGHTA, CDR2 FQGNSA. The ends were cut back, 1 base at V and 3 bases at J, with 6 bases in the middle. The CDR3 sequence is CASSLGQDYGYTF. The CDR3 DNA follows: TGTGCCAGCAGCTTAGGACAGGACTATGGCTACACCTTC.

V and J are TRBV19 and TRBJ2-7; 8 nucleotides align to TRBD2. CDR1 LNHDA and CDR2 SQIVND come from the germline V gene (reference sequence). The J segment lost 7 bases and the V segment lost 4 bases, leaving 6 bases of the junction unmatched. The CDR3 extends over 13 amino acids. CDR3 DNA: TGTGCCAGTAGTAAATCCGGGACTAGAGAGCAGTACTTC. This translates into CASSKSGTREQYF.

The sample holds a few counts of this clone. The chain recombines TRBV27 with TRBJ2-7; D not certain. The end of the DNA fits TRBJ2-1 better, so the J call may be wrong. This CDR3 is 11 amino acids long. Per the germline V gene, CDR1 is MNHEY and CDR2 is SMNVEV (reference sequence). Here the CDR3 DNA reads TGTGCCAGCAAACTCGACCGTGTACAGTTCTTC. This gives the protein CASKLDRVQFF.

This chain connects TRBV6-2 or TRBV6-3 to TRBJ2-7; 9 bases map to TRBD2. Trimming cost V 2 bases and J 3 bases; bases outside gene matches: 5. The germline V gene has CDR1 MNHEY and CDR2 SVGEGT. The CDR3 loop spans 15 amino acids. The CDR3 region is CASSYPRGGHYEQYF. The CDR3 DNA follows: TGTGCCAGCAGTTACCCGCGGGGGGGGCACTACGAGCAGTACTTC.

The chain combines TRBV11-2 with TRBJ2-3; 9 bases match TRBD1. CDR3 size: 15 residues. The V gene's germline CDR1 is SGHAT and CDR2 FQNNGV. V was pared by 0 bases and J by 6 bases, with 4 bases of the junction left unmatched. CDR3 in amino acids: CASSLENRGRDTQYF. For the CDR3, the DNA is TGTGCCAGCAGCTTAGAAAACAGGGGGCGTGATACGCAGTATTTT.

This chain joins TRBV7-3 and TRBJ2-3; 10 positions agree with TRBD2. The CDR3 is 18 residues long. J lost 2 bases, V lost 2 bases, and 10 bases had no gene match. Looked up from germline, CDR1 is SGHTA and CDR2 is FQGTGA. Here the CDR3 DNA reads TGTGCCAGCAGCTTACTCGCTAGCGGGAGTGGAATCACAGATACGCAGTATTTT. Residues: CASSLLASGSGITDTQYF.

The chain recombines TRBV7-6 with TRBJ1-3; tentative D call: TRBD1 (6 bases). The CDR3 totals 17 residues. CDR1 and CDR2 (germline): SGHVS, FNYEAQ. The ends were cut back, 5 bases at V and 2 bases at J, with 19 bases in the middle. Here the CDR3 DNA reads TGTGCCAGCAGCCCATCCGGTACAGGGTTCGCTGGAAACACCATATATTTT. It translates to CASSPSGTGFAGNTIYF.

This chain links TRBV5-4 with TRBJ1-4, with D perhaps matching TRBD1 (6 bases). This CDR3 has 14 residues. Germline values: CDR1 SGHNT, CDR2 YYREEE (reference sequence). V was trimmed by 3 bases and J by 8 bases, leaving 14 bases between them. The CDR3: CASSSGGGSEKLFF. The DNA for the CDR3 is TGTGCCAGCAGCTCGGGAGGGGGGTCCGAAAAACTGTTTTTT.

The chain uses TRBV6-5 and TRBJ2-3; 10 bases are a match to TRBD1. This CDR3 spans 15 amino acids. The junction had 6 bases not matched to a gene; V was cut back by 6 bases and J by 3 bases. Germline V gives CDR1 MNHEY, CDR2 SVGAGI. CDR3 in DNA: TGTGCCAGCAGCCCCGGACAGGGGGTGACAGATACGCAGTATTTT. It translates to CASSPGQGVTDTQYF.

The chain carries TRBV7-2 and TRBJ1-6, with D perhaps TRBD1 (6 bases). V lost 2 bases, J lost 11 bases, and 13 bases lay in between. Germline V gives CDR1 SGHTA, CDR2 FQGNSA. The CDR3 has 14 amino acids. The chain's CDR3 is CASSLTTGKAPLHF. The CDR3 DNA is TGTGCCAGCAGCTTAACGACAGGAAAGGCACCCCTCCACTTT.

The V call is TRBV29-1, the J call TRBJ1-3, with a tentative D call TRBD1 (6 bases). Germline CDR1 SQVTM, CDR2 ANQGSEA. The CDR3 runs to 13 residues. V dropped 7 bases and J dropped 1 base, with 11 bases sitting between them. Here the CDR3 reads CSAVRGSGNTIYF. CDR3 DNA: TGCAGCGCCGTCAGGGGATCTGGAAACACCATATATTTT.

The chain employs TRBV4-1 and TRBJ2-3; 13 bases fit TRBD2. Germline V lookup: CDR1 MGHRA, CDR2 YSYEKL. This CDR3 contains 16 residues. Germline trimming cut 1 base from V and 5 bases from J; bases unmatched to any gene: 3. In DNA form, the CDR3 reads TGCGCCAGCAGCCAAGGACTAGCGGGAGGTGAAGATACGCAGTATTTT. Protein sequence: CASSQGLAGGEDTQYF.

The chain is built from TRBV10-1 and TRBJ1-1; TRBD1 matches at 9 bases. The CDR3 spans 14 residues. Germline V gives CDR1 WNHNN, CDR2 SYGVQD (reference sequence). Unmatched junction bases numbered 10, after V lost 7 bases and J lost 7 bases. The CDR3 is CASKSGTGRGEAFF. Written as DNA, the CDR3 is TGCGCCAGCAAGTCCGGGACAGGGCGCGGTGAAGCTTTCTTT.

The chain joins TRBV7-7 to TRBJ1-3; D is unresolved. Trimming removed 5 bases at V and 0 bases at J, with 5 bases between. The CDR3 has 13 amino acids. Germline V lookup: CDR1 SSHAT, CDR2 FNYEAQ (reference sequence). In DNA form, the CDR3 reads TGTGCCAGCAGCCAGGACTCTGGAAACACCATATATTTT. Its translation is CASSQDSGNTIYF. Complete variable domain (other parts from reference TRBV7-7 and TRBJ1-3): GAGVSQSPRYKVTKRGQDVTLRCDPISSHATLYWYQQALGQGPEFLTYFNYEAQPDKSGLPSDRFSAERPEGSISTLTIQRTEQRDSAMYRCASSQDSGNTIYFGEGSWLTVV.

The chain employs TRBV14 and TRBJ2-2, with D perhaps matching TRBD1 (5 bases). The germline V gene encodes CDR1 SGHDN and CDR2 FVKESK. Trimming took off 4 bases at V and 1 base at J, with 10 bases between the two ends. The CDR3 covers 15 residues. CDR3 nucleotide sequence: TGTGCCAGCAGCCGGCTCCAGGGGAACACCGGGGAGCTGTTTTTT. Protein: CASSRLQGNTGELFF.